This TCR beta chain was sequenced for a study of beta chain features in type 1 diabetes. Study-level results: Any role of HLA type in TCRB rearrangement remained unresolved here. Insertions at VDJ junctions were less frequent in type 1 diabetes patients. These patients also deleted more nucleotides at the same junctions. Cells carrying high TCR expression could end up over-represented when cDNA is sequenced.

Every isolated RNA sample was fully reverse transcribed, so sequencing captured expressed TCRB transcripts. Measured with immunoSEQ multiplex PCR; TCRdb has only the in-frame clones, and not every one. Of roughly 350,000 clones listed, 9.5% to 12% were seen once; the top ten hold under 0.02%. This clone was counted between two and nine times. What it binds is not known. Germline V gene data show CDR1 as SGDLS and CDR2 as YYNGEE. The CDR3 is 14 residues long. J was trimmed by 6 bases and V by 5 bases; bases with no gene match: 6. The authors obtained over 98% purity in all sorted populations. The receptor was derived from a woman aged 25 to 39 in good health. Specimen: naive CD4+ T cells from blood. V usage is TRBV9 and J usage is TRBJ2-1; 9 bases match TRBD2. The CDR3 sequence: CASSPGLAGNEQFF. The CDR3 DNA sequence: TGTGCCAGCAGTCCGGGACTAGCTGGCAATGAGCAGTTCTTC. Supplemented by reference TRBV9 and TRBJ2-1, the full variable domain reads DSGVTQTPKHLITATGQRVTLRCSPRSGDLSVYWYQQSLDQGLQFLIQYYNGEERAKGNILERFSAQQFPDLHSELNLSSLELGDSALYFCASSPGLAGNEQFFGPGTRLTVL.